This TCR beta chain was sequenced for a study of shared clonotypes between healthy human individuals. Assay used: immunoSEQ multiplex PCR; TCRdb lists only in-frame clones, some missing. The table has around 1 million clones, roughly 72% seen once. V lost 5 bases to trimming and J lost 0 bases; unmatched junction nucleotides: 2. Germline CDR1 is SEHNR and CDR2 is FQNEAQ (reference sequence). The CDR3 loop spans 15 amino acids. V gene TRBV7-9 combines with J gene TRBJ1-3, with 9 bases that match TRBD1. Sequencing was done on a sample of memory CD4+ T cells sorted from blood. Subset reported: CD45RA-negative fraction. This TCR was recovered from a man between 18 and 29 years old in good health. CDR3 sequence reads: CASSRTGDSGNTIYF. The CDR3 DNA is TGTGCCAGCAGCCGGACAGGGGACTCTGGAAACACCATATATTTT.